The rows below give T cell receptor beta chains drawn from one sample of a study of blood T cell repertoires in COVID-19. TCRdb's table, derived via immunoSEQ multiplex PCR, lists solely in-frame clones and lacks some. This table holds 110,000 or so clones, around 80% found once. Sequenced input: peripheral blood. These receptors were collected from a woman of 80 years or more with active or convalescent COVID-19. CDR3s include the opening cysteine and the closing phenylalanine or tryptophan. The D gene is left open where the match is weak. A clone size is listed for some rows: how often the clone was seen (once, few, many), or a class if it is expanded.

j_call	v_call	d_call	clone_size	cdr3_nt	cdr3_aa
TRBJ2-5	TRBV6-6	TRBD1	-	TGTGCCAGCAGTTACTCCCGGACAGGGGGCGCAGAGACCCAGTACTTC	CASSYSRTGGAETQYF
TRBJ2-5	TRBV24-1	-	-	TGTGCCACCAGTGATTTCCCTGACAGACAAGAGACCCAGTACTTC	CATSDFPDRQETQYF
TRBJ2-1	TRBV3-1/TRBV3-2	-	once	TGTGCCAGCAGCCTACGGACCGCAACTGGGAGTGAGCAGTTCTTC	CASSLRTATGSEQFF
TRBJ2-7	TRBV15	TRBD1	-	TGTGCCACCAGCAGAGGGGGGACAGAGGCCTACGAGCAGTACTTC	CATSRGGTEAYEQYF
TRBJ1-6	TRBV7-3	TRBD1	-	TGTGCCAGCAGCCCGGGGACAGGGGAAAATTCACCCCTCCACTTT	CASSPGTGENSPLHF
TRBJ1-1	TRBV28	-	-	TGTGCCAGCAGTTTGGAAGGGGAGGGTGTAGCTTTCTTT	CASSLEGEGVAFF
TRBJ1-1	TRBV5-1	-	-	TGCGCCAGCAGCACACAAGGACAGAACACTGAAGCTTTCTTT	CASSTQGQNTEAFF
TRBJ2-7	TRBV27	TRBD2	-	TGTGCCAGCAGTGTCCTTCATCCACGCGGACTAGCGGGAGAGTCCTACGAGCAGTACTTC	CASSVLHPRGLAGESYEQYF
TRBJ1-1	TRBV7-9	-	-	TGTGCCAGCAGCTTAGCGGGGGGGAACACTGAAGCTTTCTTT	CASSLAGGNTEAFF
TRBJ2-6	TRBV6-4	-	-	TGTGCCAGCAGTCCCTCCTTCGGGAACGGGGCCAACGTCCTGACTTTC	CASSPSFGNGANVLTF
TRBJ1-2	TRBV6-1	-	-	TGTGCCAGCAGTGAGTCTAGCTATGGCTACACCTTC	CASSESSYGYTF
TRBJ2-7	TRBV7-2	TRBD2	-	TGTGCCAGCAGCTTAGATGCGGGAGTAGGTGAGCAGTACTTC	CASSLDAGVGEQYF
TRBJ2-1	TRBV9	-	-	TGTGCCAGCAGCCCACGCGCCGATGAGCAGTTCTTC	CASSPRADEQFF
TRBJ1-1	TRBV7-2	-	few	TGTGCCAGCAGCCCCACTATGACTGAAGCTTTCTTT	CASSPTMTEAFF
TRBJ1-3	TRBV5-1	TRBD1	-	TGCGCCAGCAGCTTGGGATCCCGGGACAGCTCTGGAAACACCATATATTTT	CASSLGSRDSSGNTIYF